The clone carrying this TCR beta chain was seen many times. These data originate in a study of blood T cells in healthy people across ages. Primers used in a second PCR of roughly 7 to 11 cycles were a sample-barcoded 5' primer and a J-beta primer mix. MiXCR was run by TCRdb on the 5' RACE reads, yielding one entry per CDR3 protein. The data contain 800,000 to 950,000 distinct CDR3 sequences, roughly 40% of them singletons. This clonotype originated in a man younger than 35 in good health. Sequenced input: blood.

The CDR3 protein is CASSLDLAGSSTDTQYF. The CDR3, as DNA: TGTGCCAGCAGCTTGGACCTAGCGGGGAGTAGCACAGATACGCAGTATTTT. This chain links TRBV5-4 with TRBJ2-3, with 9 bases matching TRBD2. CDR1 and CDR2 (germline): SGHNT, YYREEE (reference sequence). This CDR3 comprises 17 residues. Losses at the gene ends were 0 bases for V and 0 bases for J; bases not matched to a gene: 5.